This TCR beta chain was found in a study of blood T cell repertoires in COVID-19. Turning to the study itself: Specimens from acute and convalescent COVID-19 originated in the United States, Italy and Spain. PBMCs, B-cell-depleted T cells, or T cells were the source of the cDNA or gDNA that made up the material.

Clinical histories supplied by participants themselves formed the basis of cohort assignment. Here immunoSEQ multiplex PCR was the method, and the copy in TCRdb shows in-frame clones only, minus some. The sample lists about 250,000 clones; 80% to 90% were seen once. Trimming cost V 4 bases and J 2 bases; bases outside gene matches: 3. The CDR3 is 14 residues long. Germline V CDR1 and CDR2: MGHRA, YSYEKL. This clonotype was sampled from a woman aged 40 to 50 who had been exposed to COVID-19. This chain uses TRBV4-1 with TRBJ2-5; 8 bases line up with TRBD2. Input material: PBMCs or T cells enriched from blood (not recorded which). The DNA for the CDR3 is TGCGCCAGCAGCCTCCGGGGGGGGCAAGAGACCCAGTACTTC. Protein: CASSLRGGQETQYF.